The following is a TCR beta chain sequence with its context. What this receptor recognizes is not known. Per-base quality was not reported, and no clone a single base away is much larger than it. Unmatched junction bases come to 6, with V trimmed by 5 bases and J by 0 bases. There are 17 amino acids in the CDR3, from cysteine to phenylalanine inclusive. Solely the CDR3 DNA is kept, with 51 bases framed from the first base. Taken from the germline V gene (reference sequence), the CDR1 and CDR2 loops are MNHNY and SVGAGI. This record belongs to a study of blood T cell repertoires in COVID-19 (TCRdb year 2020). Study-wide context: Samples covering the acute and convalescent phases of COVID-19 were provided by collaborators in the United States, Italy and Spain. The material from the prospective study consisted of cDNA or gDNA derived from T cells, B-cell-depleted T cells, or PBMCs. The dataset comprised deeply sampled blood TCRbeta repertoires from subjects exposed to, actively infected with, or recovered from COVID-19. A freely available public database, intended as a resource for researchers studying the immune response to SARS-CoV-2, is where the repertoires were released. Samples were obtained from the ongoing ImmuneRACE study (first 160 participants) and from 1,200 or so subjects provided by 6 global collaborators. The sample metadata nearly always contained a de-identified subject ID, COVID-19 status, age in years and sex. HLA class I and class II types, where available, came from metadata supplied by the sample provider rather than from assay-based typing. General study outcomes and caveats: Clinical and demographic metadata were provided uncurated, with the amount varying by source and participant.

Participants in the prospective study were enrolled through a virtual design, were aged 18 to 89 years, and lived in approximately 25 United States geographic areas. In the prospective study, participants were assigned to cohorts based on the clinical history participants reported in a screening survey and a study questionnaire. For ImmuneRACE Cohort 3, a participant was defined as recovered based on two consecutive negative NP/OP PCR tests, clearance by a healthcare professional, or resolution of symptoms. Each participant in the prospective study had whole blood, serum and a nasopharyngeal or oropharyngeal swab collected by mobile phlebotomists. Prospective study participants could optionally give additional blood draws and questionnaires over an approximately two-month period. Before DNA extraction, blood samples from the prospective study were shipped at room temperature or frozen. The immunoSEQ Assay, a bias-controlled multiplex PCR, was used to amplify TCRbeta CDR3 regions from genomic DNA. Per the source publication's procedure: The number of nucleated cells in each sample was estimated from the amplification of reference gene primers within the assay. To quantify the absolute abundance of each unique TCRbeta CDR3 rearrangement, sequence reads were collapsed and filtered. For each sample, productive Simpson clonality was calculated as the square root of Simpson's diversity index over productive rearrangements. Drawn from immuneACCESS, this table holds only the in-frame rearrangements with V and J called that TCRdb kept. Clones are partly lost; checked studies trace under half to an unresolved V gene and leave the rest unexplained. The D gene and trimming were derived from the DNA, and the V and J assignments and clone size from that table. This sample is represented by fewer than 450,000 clones; about 90% of them were singletons. Together, the top ten hold more than 0.8% of the sample.

What was sequenced was PBMCs or T cells enriched from blood (not recorded which). The source is a woman in her twenties or thirties who had recovered from COVID-19. In this chain, TRBV6-6 is recombined with TRBJ2-6, and 8 junction bases match TRBD1. The CDR3 corresponds to CASSPGQDVSGANVLTF. The DNA sequence is given as TGTGCCAGCAGTCCGGGACAGGACGTCTCTGGGGCCAACGTCCTGACTTTC.